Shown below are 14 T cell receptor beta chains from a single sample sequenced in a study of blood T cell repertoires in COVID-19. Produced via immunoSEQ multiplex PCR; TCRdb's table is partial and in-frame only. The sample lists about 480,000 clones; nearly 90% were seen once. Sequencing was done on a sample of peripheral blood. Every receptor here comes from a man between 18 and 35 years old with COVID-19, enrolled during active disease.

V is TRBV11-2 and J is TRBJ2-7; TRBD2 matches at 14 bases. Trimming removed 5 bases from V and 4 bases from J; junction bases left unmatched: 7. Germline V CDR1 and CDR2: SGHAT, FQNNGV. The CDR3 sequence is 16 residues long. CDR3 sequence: CASSIGLAGGMYEQYF. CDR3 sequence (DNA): TGTGCCAGCAGCATCGGACTAGCGGGGGGCATGTACGAGCAGTACTTC.

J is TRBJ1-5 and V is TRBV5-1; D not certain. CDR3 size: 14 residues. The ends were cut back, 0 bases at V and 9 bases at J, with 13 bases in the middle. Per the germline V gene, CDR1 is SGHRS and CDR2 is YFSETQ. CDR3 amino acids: CASSLDSSFGPQHF. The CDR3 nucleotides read TGCGCCAGCAGCTTGGACAGCTCCTTCGGGCCCCAGCATTTT.

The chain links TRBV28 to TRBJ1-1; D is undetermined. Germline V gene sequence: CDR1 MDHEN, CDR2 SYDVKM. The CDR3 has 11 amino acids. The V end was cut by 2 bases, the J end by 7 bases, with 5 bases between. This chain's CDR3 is CASSLIGEAFF. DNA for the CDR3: TGTGCCAGCAGTTTAATCGGTGAAGCTTTCTTT.

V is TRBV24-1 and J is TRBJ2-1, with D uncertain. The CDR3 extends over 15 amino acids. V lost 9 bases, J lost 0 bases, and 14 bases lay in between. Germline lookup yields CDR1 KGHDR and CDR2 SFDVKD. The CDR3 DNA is TGTGCCACCGGTCATCCCAGAAGCTCCTACAATGAGCAGTTCTTC. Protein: CATGHPRSSYNEQFF.

This CDR3 reads CASSVGGRVDTQYF. For the CDR3, the DNA is TGTGCCAGCAGCGTAGGAGGCCGTGTAGATACGCAGTATTTT. The V gene is TRBV9, the J gene TRBJ2-3; D not certain. Trimming pared 0 bases from V and 5 bases from J, leaving 10 bases between. Germline V lookup: CDR1 SGDLS, CDR2 YYNGEE. The CDR3 spans 14 residues.

As DNA, the CDR3 is TGTGCCATCAGTGAGGGACAGTTCTATGGCTACACCTTC. As protein: CAISEGQFYGYTF. The chain combines TRBV10-3 with TRBJ1-2; the D gene is possibly TRBD1 (6 bases). Germline CDR1 and CDR2: ENHRY and SYGVKD. This CDR3 is 13 amino acids long. V dropped 2 bases and J dropped 4 bases, with 8 bases sitting between them.

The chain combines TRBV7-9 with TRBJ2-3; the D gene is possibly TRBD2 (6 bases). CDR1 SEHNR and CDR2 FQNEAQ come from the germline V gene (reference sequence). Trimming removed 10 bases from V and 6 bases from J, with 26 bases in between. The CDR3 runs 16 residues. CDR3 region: CATALGFGGPEDTQYF. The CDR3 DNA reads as TGTGCCACCGCTTTGGGGTTCGGAGGGCCGGAGGATACGCAGTATTTT. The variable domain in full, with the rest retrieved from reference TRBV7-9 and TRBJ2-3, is DTGVSQNPRHKITKRGQNVTFRCDPISEHNRLYWYRQTLGQGPEFLTYFQNEAQLEKSRLLSDRFSAERPKGSFSTLEIQRTEQGDSAMYLCATALGFGGPEDTQYFGPGTRLTVL.

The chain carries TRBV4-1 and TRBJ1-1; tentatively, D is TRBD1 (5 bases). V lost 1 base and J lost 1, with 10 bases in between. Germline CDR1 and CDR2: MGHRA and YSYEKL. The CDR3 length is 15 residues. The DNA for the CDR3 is TGCGCCAGCAGCCAAGTGTCAGGGCAGAACACTGAAGCTTTCTTT. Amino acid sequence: CASSQVSGQNTEAFF.

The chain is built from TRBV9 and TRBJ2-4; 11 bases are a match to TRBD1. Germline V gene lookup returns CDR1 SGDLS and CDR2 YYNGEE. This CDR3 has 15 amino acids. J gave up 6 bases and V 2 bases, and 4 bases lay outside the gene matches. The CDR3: CASSVAGQGGNIQYF. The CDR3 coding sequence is TGTGCCAGCAGCGTTGCGGGACAGGGGGGAAACATTCAGTACTTC.

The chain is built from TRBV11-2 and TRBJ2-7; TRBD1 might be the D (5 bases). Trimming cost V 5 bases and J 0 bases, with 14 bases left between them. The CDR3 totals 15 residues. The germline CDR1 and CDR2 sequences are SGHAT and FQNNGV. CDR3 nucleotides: TGTGCCAGCAGCAGACCGACAGCCCGCTCCTACGAGCAGTACTTC. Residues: CASSRPTARSYEQYF.

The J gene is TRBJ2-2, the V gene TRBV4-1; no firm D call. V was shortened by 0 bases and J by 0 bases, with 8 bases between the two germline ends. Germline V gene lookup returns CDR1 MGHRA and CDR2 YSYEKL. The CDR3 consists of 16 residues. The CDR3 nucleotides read TGCGCCAGCAGCCAAGAACCCGCGGCGAACACCGGGGAGCTGTTTTTT. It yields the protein CASSQEPAANTGELFF.

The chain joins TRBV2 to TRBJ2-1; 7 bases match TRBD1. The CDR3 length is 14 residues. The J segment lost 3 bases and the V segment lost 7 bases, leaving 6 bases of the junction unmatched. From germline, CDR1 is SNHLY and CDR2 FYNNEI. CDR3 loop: CASTEDRVYNEQFF. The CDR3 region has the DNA TGTGCCAGCACCGAAGACAGGGTCTACAATGAGCAGTTCTTC.

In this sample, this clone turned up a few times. This chain's CDR3 is CASSISTGPTNEKLFF. The CDR3 nucleotides are TGTGCCAGCAGCATCTCTACAGGGCCGACTAATGAAAAACTGTTTTTT. The chain is built from TRBV5-8 and TRBJ1-4; tentatively, D is TRBD1 (6 bases). Germline loops: CDR1 SGHTS, CDR2 YDEGEE. V dropped 4 bases and J dropped 2 bases, with 15 bases sitting between them. The CDR3 length is 16 residues.

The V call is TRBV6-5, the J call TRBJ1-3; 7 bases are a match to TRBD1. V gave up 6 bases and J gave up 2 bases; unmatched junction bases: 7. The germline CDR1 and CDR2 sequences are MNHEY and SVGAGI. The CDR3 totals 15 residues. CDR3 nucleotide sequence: TGTGCCAGCAGGACGGGGACAGCCCCTGGAAACACCATATATTTT. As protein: CASRTGTAPGNTIYF.